This TCR beta chain was sequenced for a study of blood T cell repertoires in COVID-19. Study overall: There were acute and convalescent COVID-19 samples, and they came from the United States, Italy and Spain. In each case, the material was cDNA or gDNA derived from T cells, B-cell-depleted T cells, or PBMCs.

In the authors' methods: The authors estimated nucleated cell counts from reference gene primer amplification. Some clones are missing from TCRdb's copy, which holds only in-frame ones; the method was immunoSEQ multiplex PCR. That table furnishes V, J and clone size, whereas the DNA furnished D and trimming. The repertoire includes hundreds of thousands of clones, 82% of them detected once, and 4% to 5% sits in the top ten. The CDR3 runs 15 residues. The V and J ends lost 5 bases and 0 bases respectively, with 13 bases between them. Germline V lookup: CDR1 SGHAT, CDR2 FQNNGV. The TCR was taken from a woman between 65 and 79 years old with acute or convalescent COVID-19. The source material was peripheral blood. The J gene is TRBJ2-5, the V gene TRBV11-2; perhaps TRBD1 as D (6 bases). The CDR3 bases are TGTGCCAGCAGCAGCCCGCAGGGGTACCAAGAGACCCAGTACTTC. Translation gives CASSSPQGYQETQYF.